The clone carrying this T cell receptor (beta chain) appeared many times. This specimen belongs to a study of patients and donors after allogeneic stem cell transplantation. Trimming cost V 6 bases and J 5 bases, with 15 bases left between them. Germline V gene data show CDR1 as KGHSH and CDR2 as LQKENI. The CDR3 runs 14 residues. TCRdb redid the calling of the RT-PCR reads with MiXCR, one entry per CDR3 protein. The sample consists of approximately 8,800 distinct CDR3 sequences, approximately 4.2% of them appearing once. This receptor was identified in a human donor who was either an allogeneic HSCT recipient or a stem cell or donor lymphocyte infusion donor (not recorded which). It is not recorded whose cells these are; they may come from a transplant donor. Sequenced: blood, either unsorted or a sorted T cell fraction (not recorded which). The chain combines TRBV18 with TRBJ2-3, with a possible D match to TRBD1 (6 bases). The CDR3 spells CASSPLLQGDTQYF. In DNA form, the CDR3 reads TGTGCCAGCTCGCCGCTTTTACAGGGAGATACGCAGTATTTT.